One sample yielded the 20 T cell receptor beta chains listed below, sequenced in a study of long-term antiretroviral therapy in people with HIV. Survey-level resolution applied to immunoSEQ assay v3.0. Measured with immunoSEQ multiplex PCR; TCRdb has only the in-frame clones, and not every one. Of 13,000 or so clones in the sample, approximately 80% were seen once. The sample consisted of unsorted PBMCs, taken 3.2 years before starting antiretroviral therapy. Receptors were obtained from a man aged 35-49 years with HIV.

The chain employs TRBV7-9 and TRBJ1-4, with 9 bases lining up with TRBD1. With V trimmed by 5 bases and J by 6 bases, 10 bases remained unmatched. Per germline, CDR1 SEHNR and CDR2 FQNEAQ (reference sequence). CDR3 length equals 16 residues. In DNA, the CDR3 is TGTGCCAGCAGCCCCCCTGGACAGGGGATAGATGAAAAACTGTTTTTT. Encoded protein: CASSPPGQGIDEKLFF.

The chain employs TRBV5-6 and TRBJ1-2; D is possibly TRBD1 (5 bases). The V end was cut by 1 base, the J end by 4 bases, with 11 bases between. CDR1 is SGHDT and CDR2 is YYEEEE in the germline V gene. The CDR3 extends over 14 amino acids. The CDR3 DNA sequence: TGTGCCAGCAGCTTGAAAGGGGTGGGCTATGGCTACACCTTC. Its protein is CASSLKGVGYGYTF.

The chain joins TRBV19 to TRBJ1-3; possibly TRBD1 for D (5 bases). V was pared by 5 bases and J by 2 bases, with 16 bases between. Germline V gene lookup returns CDR1 LNHDA and CDR2 SQIVND (reference sequence). This CDR3 contains 16 residues. The CDR3 DNA sequence: TGTGCCAGTAGTTCCCGGGACCCCACGGCTGGAAACACCATATATTTT. This codes for CASSSRDPTAGNTIYF.

This sequence joins TRBV7-9 and TRBJ2-7; 7 nucleotides align to TRBD2. Looked up from germline, CDR1 is SEHNR and CDR2 is FQNEAQ (reference sequence). V lost 8 bases and J lost 9; bases outside the gene matches: 16. The CDR3 has 14 amino acids. The CDR3 loop is CASGTKGLGSGQYF. The DNA for the CDR3 is TGTGCCAGCGGGACTAAGGGGCTAGGGTCTGGGCAGTACTTC.

This clone was found a few times. The genes are TRBV28 and TRBJ2-7, with D uncertain. This CDR3 comprises 12 residues. Deletions cut 5 bases from V and 2 bases from J, with 7 bases between. In germline, CDR1 is MDHEN, CDR2 SYDVKM. CDR3 bases: TGTGCCAGCAGTCTGGCCCCCTACGAGCAGTACTTC. This encodes CASSLAPYEQYF.

This sequence joins TRBV27 and TRBJ1-2; D is uncertain. V was pared by 6 bases and J by 6 bases, with 17 bases between. Germline CDR1 and CDR2: MNHEY and SMNVEV (reference sequence). The CDR3 totals 14 residues. CDR3 sequence reads: CASRSGLIENGYTF. The DNA of the CDR3 is TGTGCCAGCAGATCGGGCCTAATCGAAAATGGCTACACCTTC.

CDR3 amino acids: CSARLNYEQYF. CDR3 sequence (DNA): TGCAGTGCCAGACTCAACTACGAGCAGTACTTC. V is TRBV20-1 and J is TRBJ2-7; D is unclear. From germline, CDR1 is DFQATT and CDR2 SNEGSKA (reference sequence). CDR3 length: 11 residues. V gave up 6 bases and J gave up 3 bases, with 9 bases separating them.

This clone was counted between two and nine times. This chain connects TRBV6-5 to TRBJ1-2, with D possibly being TRBD1 (5 bases). The V end was cut by 2 bases, the J end by 6 bases, with 10 bases between. The CDR3 has 13 amino acids. The germline V gene encodes CDR1 MNHEY and CDR2 SVGAGI. The CDR3 DNA is TGTGCCAGCAGTTACGGGGGTGGGGATGGCTACACCTTC. It is translated as CASSYGGGDGYTF.

This chain joins TRBV10-3 and TRBJ2-3; 7 nucleotides match TRBD2. Unmatched junction bases numbered 1, after V lost 0 bases and J lost 1 base. Germline lookup yields CDR1 ENHRY and CDR2 SYGVKD. CDR3 length: 15 amino acids. The CDR3 DNA sequence: TGTGCCATCAGTGAGTCCCTAGCGGGCACAGATACGCAGTATTTT. It specifies CAISESLAGTDTQYF.

This chain joins TRBV30 and TRBJ1-1; unclear D gene. V shed 5 bases and J shed 7 bases, with 14 bases lying between them. Germline values: CDR1 GTSNPN, CDR2 SVGIG (reference sequence). The CDR3 covers 12 residues. As DNA, the CDR3 is TGTGCCTGGCGGGCGTCCTTGGGTGAAGCTTTCTTT. It translates to CAWRASLGEAFF.

The chain joins TRBV5-1 to TRBJ1-1; tentative D call: TRBD1 (6 bases). The V and J ends lost 3 bases and 6 bases respectively, with 18 bases between them. Germline V CDR1 and CDR2: SGHRS, YFSETQ. There are 15 residues in the CDR3. CDR3 bases: TGCGCCAGCAGCTCCGGGACACCTGCTATTTCTGAAGCTTTCTTT. Amino acid sequence: CASSSGTPAISEAFF.

The chain couples TRBV29-1 to TRBJ2-3, with TRBD1 identical over 8 bases. The ends lost 2 bases at V and 4 bases at J; junction bases unmatched: 14. Germline CDR1 SQVTM, CDR2 ANQGSEA. This CDR3 has 17 amino acids. The CDR3 region is CSVEWLGQGKSPDTQYF. The CDR3, as DNA: TGCAGCGTTGAATGGCTCGGACAGGGTAAATCCCCAGATACGCAGTATTTT.

V gene TRBV4-2 combines with J gene TRBJ2-1, with D possibly TRBD1 on 6 matching bases. Per germline, CDR1 LGHNA and CDR2 YNFKEQ. The V gene lost 3 bases and the J gene lost 5 bases, with 14 bases spanning the gap. The CDR3 sequence is 15 residues long. The CDR3 nucleotides are TGTGCCAGCAGCCAGGAGCTTACAGGGAACAATGAGCAGTTCTTC. The encoded protein is CASSQELTGNNEQFF.

The rearrangement links TRBV7-9 to TRBJ1-1, with 9 bases matching TRBD1. Germline V CDR1 and CDR2: SEHNR, FQNEAQ (reference sequence). V shed 1 base and J 1 base; nucleotides not matched to a gene: 10. CDR3 length: 18 residues. The CDR3 DNA follows: TGTGCCAGCAGCTTAGGGGGACAGGGTAGGCGAGGGAACACTGAAGCTTTCTTT. Encoded protein: CASSLGGQGRRGNTEAFF.

This chain links TRBV15 with TRBJ2-1; D not resolved. Germline assignment: CDR1 LNHNV and CDR2 YYDKDF (reference sequence). The ends were cut back, 0 bases at V and 2 bases at J, with 8 bases in the middle. The CDR3 covers 15 residues. CDR3 nucleotide sequence: TGTGCCACCAGCAGAGACCGTGCCACCTACAATGAGCAGTTCTTC. It codes for CATSRDRATYNEQFF.

The chain couples TRBV6-5 to TRBJ2-7; perhaps TRBD2 as D (6 bases). Trimming removed 7 bases from V and 3 bases from J, with 10 bases in between. Germline assignment: CDR1 MNHEY and CDR2 SVGAGI. The CDR3 spans 12 residues. CDR3 sequence (DNA): TGTGCCAGCACCCTGGGACTCTACGAGCAGTACTTC. This codes for CASTLGLYEQYF.

The chain recombines TRBV21-1 with TRBJ1-1. TRBV21-1 is labeled a pseudogene. This CDR3 comprises 14 residues. CDR3 amino acids: CASSKTGLNTEAFF. CDR3 in DNA: TGTGCCAGCAGCAAGACGGGGTTGAACACTGAAGCTTTCTTT.

This clone was recorded a few times. V and J are TRBV2 and TRBJ2-3; possible D gene TRBD1, 6 bases. Deletions cut 4 bases from V and 1 base from J, with 12 bases between. Germline V gene lookup returns CDR1 SNHLY and CDR2 FYNNEI. The CDR3 contains 15 residues. In DNA, the CDR3 is TGTGCCAGCAGTGTCGTCAGGGGAGGCACAGATACGCAGTATTTT. Protein sequence: CASSVVRGGTDTQYF.

This clone was observed once. V gene TRBV7-9 combines with J gene TRBJ2-1; D is possibly TRBD2 (6 bases). V shed 0 bases and J shed 7 bases, with 10 bases lying between them. The germline gives CDR1 SEHNR, CDR2 FQNEAQ (reference sequence). This CDR3 has 14 residues. CDR3 residues: CASSLALGGNEQFF. The DNA of the CDR3 is TGTGCCAGCAGCTTAGCGCTCGGAGGGAATGAGCAGTTCTTC.

The genes are TRBV9 and TRBJ2-7, with 9 bases that match TRBD2. The V and J ends lost 4 bases and 0 bases, in that order; junction bases with no gene match: 5. The germline V gene has CDR1 SGDLS and CDR2 YYNGEE. CDR3 length: 15 residues. The CDR3 loop is CASSPLAGSSYEQYF. For the CDR3, the DNA is TGTGCCAGCAGCCCTCTAGCGGGGAGCTCCTACGAGCAGTACTTC.